This TCR beta chain was sequenced for a study of T-cell reconstitution after alpha-beta-depleted transplantation in children. This sample's TCRbeta library carried unique molecular identifier barcodes. A single record per CDR3 protein comes from TCRdb applying MiXCR to the PCR reads. The table has approximately 640,000 distinct CDR3 sequences, 15% to 20% seen once. The junction had 7 bases not matched to a gene; V was cut back by 4 bases and J by 7 bases. CDR3 length equals 13 residues. CDR1 and CDR2 from the germline V gene are SGDLS and YYNGEE. The genes are TRBV9 and TRBJ2-5; TRBD1 aligns across 7 bases. The sample in question was PBMCs from the stem cell graft donor, obtained from the stem cell graft. This receptor was identified in a human donor who donated a stem cell graft to a child with acute myeloid leukemia. The CDR3 nucleotides are TGTGCCAGCAGCACGGACAGGCCCGGGACCCAGTACTTC. Translation: CASSTDRPGTQYF.